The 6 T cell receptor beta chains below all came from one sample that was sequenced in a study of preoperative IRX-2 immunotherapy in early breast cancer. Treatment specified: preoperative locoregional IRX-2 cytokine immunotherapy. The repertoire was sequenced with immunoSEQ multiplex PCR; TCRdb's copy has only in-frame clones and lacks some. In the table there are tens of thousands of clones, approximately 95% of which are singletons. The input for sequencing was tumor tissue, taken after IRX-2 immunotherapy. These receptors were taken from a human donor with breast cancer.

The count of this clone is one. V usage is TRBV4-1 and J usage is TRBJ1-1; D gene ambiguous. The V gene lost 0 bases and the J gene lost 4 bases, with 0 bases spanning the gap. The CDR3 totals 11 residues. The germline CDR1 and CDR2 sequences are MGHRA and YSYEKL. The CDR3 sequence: CASSQDTEAFF. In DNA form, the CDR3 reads TGCGCCAGCAGCCAAGACACTGAAGCTTTCTTT.

The CDR3 sequence: CASSLGHDYGYTF. The CDR3 bases are TGTGCCAGCTCACTTGGACACGACTATGGCTACACCTTC. The chain couples TRBV18 to TRBJ1-2, with TRBD1 as a possible D gene (5 bases). V was cut by 4 bases and J by 3 bases, with 9 bases left in between. CDR1 KGHSH and CDR2 LQKENI come from the germline V gene. The CDR3 is made up of 13 amino acids.

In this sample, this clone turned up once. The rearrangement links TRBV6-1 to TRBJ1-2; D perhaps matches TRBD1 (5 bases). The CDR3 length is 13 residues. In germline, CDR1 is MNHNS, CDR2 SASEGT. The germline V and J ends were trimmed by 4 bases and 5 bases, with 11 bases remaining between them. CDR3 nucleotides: TGTGCCAGCAGTGGACAGAGGAATTATGGCTACACCTTC. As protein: CASSGQRNYGYTF.

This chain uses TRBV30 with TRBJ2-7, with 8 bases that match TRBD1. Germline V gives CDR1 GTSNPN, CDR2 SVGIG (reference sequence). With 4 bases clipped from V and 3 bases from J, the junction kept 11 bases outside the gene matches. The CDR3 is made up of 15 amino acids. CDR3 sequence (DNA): TGTGCCTGGAACCGCGCCGGGACAGGCATCTACGAGCAGTACTTC. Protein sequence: CAWNRAGTGIYEQYF.

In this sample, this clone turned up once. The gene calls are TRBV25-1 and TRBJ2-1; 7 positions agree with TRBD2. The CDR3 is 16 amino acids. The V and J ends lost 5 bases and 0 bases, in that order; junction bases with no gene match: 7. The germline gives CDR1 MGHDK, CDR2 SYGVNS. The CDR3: CASSPWDYLSYNEQFF. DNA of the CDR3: TGTGCCAGCAGTCCGTGGGACTACCTCTCCTACAATGAGCAGTTCTTC.

The CDR3 DNA reads as TGTGCCAGCTCCAGGGCCGACATTGAGCAGTTCTTC. It specifies CASSRADIEQFF. The J gene is TRBJ2-1, the V gene TRBV5-6; D possibly corresponds to TRBD1 (5 bases). The CDR3 totals 12 residues. V gave up 7 bases and J gave up 9 bases, with 14 bases separating them. Germline CDR1 is SGHDT and CDR2 is YYEEEE.